One sample yielded the 17 T cell receptor beta chains listed below, sequenced in a study of T-cell reconstitution after alpha-beta-depleted transplantation in children. TCRbeta library construction was performed incorporating unique molecular identifiers. TCRdb reprocessed the PCR reads via MiXCR and lists one record per CDR3 protein. Of some 150,000 distinct CDR3 sequences in the sample, 8.5% to 10% were seen once. This sample comprised PBMCs, mostly from graft donor cells, obtained 180 days after TCRalphabeta/CD19-depleted stem cell transplant. These receptors were taken from a female patient aged 2 to 10 who had a stem cell transplant for congenital amegakaryocytic thrombocytopenia, so the T cells may come from the graft donor.

There are a few counts of this clonotype. V and J are TRBV4-3 and TRBJ2-7; D uncertain. The CDR3 has 14 residues. V was clipped by 4 bases and J by 6 bases, with 16 bases between them. CDR1 and CDR2 (germline): LGHNA, YSLEER. CDR3 protein: CASSRAPRRSEQYF. Here the CDR3 DNA reads TGCGCCAGCAGCCGCGCCCCTAGGCGCAGCGAGCAGTACTTC.

A few counts support this clonotype. V is TRBV28 and J is TRBJ2-1; tentatively, D is TRBD1 (8 bases). The CDR3 consists of 14 residues. Trimming cost V 7 bases and J 15 bases, with 25 bases left between them. Germline V gene lookup returns CDR1 MDHEN and CDR2 SYDVKM. CDR3 residues: CASTTGGVGGLRFF. The DNA for the CDR3 is TGTGCCAGCACCACAGGGGGGGTGGGTGGTCTTCGGTTCTTC.

This clonotype has ten or more counts. V is TRBV12-3 or TRBV12-4 and J is TRBJ2-3; maybe TRBD1 (6 bases). The CDR3 covers 13 residues. Trimming removed 5 bases from V and 6 bases from J, with 12 bases in between. The CDR3 region is CASSQNRADTQYF. Written as DNA, the CDR3 is TGTGCCAGCAGTCAGAACAGGGCGGATACGCAGTATTTT.

The rearrangement uses TRBV5-1 and TRBJ2-7; the D gene is possibly TRBD1 (6 bases). The CDR3 covers 14 residues. With 4 bases removed from V and 3 bases from J, the gap between germline ends came to 14 bases. Germline loops: CDR1 SGHRS, CDR2 YFSETQ. This chain's CDR3 is CASSSRDIYYEQYF. The CDR3, as DNA: TGCGCCAGCAGCAGCCGGGACATTTACTACGAGCAGTACTTC.

This clonotype was counted many times. The rearrangement joins TRBV11-2 to TRBJ2-6; TRBD1 agrees at 8 bases. This CDR3 has 17 residues. CDR1 is SGHAT and CDR2 is FQNNGV in the germline V gene. V shed 4 bases, J shed 0 bases, and the junction held 5 bases outside the gene matches. The CDR3 nucleotides read TGTGCCAGCAGCTACCGGACAGGGTTCTCTGGGGCCAACGTCCTGACTTTC. Protein product: CASSYRTGFSGANVLTF. Complete variable domain (other parts from reference TRBV11-2 and TRBJ2-6): EAGVAQSPRYKIIEKRQSVAFWCNPISGHATLYWYQQILGQGPKLLIQFQNNGVVDDSQLPKDRFSAERLKGVDSTLKIQPAKLEDSAVYLCASSYRTGFSGANVLTFGAGSRLTVL.

Concerning this clonotype: A read error is possible here, since a much larger clone lies one base away. The chain combines TRBV29-1 with TRBJ1-5; no reliable D call. The V gene's germline CDR1 is SQVTM and CDR2 ANQGSEA. V shed 6 bases and J shed 7 bases, with 13 bases lying between them. The CDR3 length is 12 residues. The CDR3 sequence is CSVEDLGQPQHF. CDR3 nucleotide sequence: TGCAGCGTGGAGGACTTGGGGCAGCCCCAGCATTTT.

In this sample, this clonotype turned up many times. V gene TRBV7-8 combines with J gene TRBJ1-1; D uncertain. V lost 1 base to trimming and J lost 0 bases, with 9 bases between them. CDR1 SGHVS and CDR2 FQNEAQ come from the germline V gene. The CDR3 length is 15 residues. CDR3 sequence: CASSLVWGVNTEAFF. The CDR3 coding sequence is TGTGCCAGCAGCTTAGTATGGGGAGTGAACACTGAAGCTTTCTTT.

This clonotype was recorded many times. The chain uses TRBV5-5 and TRBJ2-7; maybe TRBD1 (7 bases). V was cut by 3 bases and J by 3 bases, with 19 bases left in between. Looked up from germline, CDR1 is SGHKS and CDR2 is YYEKEE (reference sequence). The CDR3 covers 16 residues. For the CDR3, the DNA is TGTGCCAGCAGCTGGGAGACAGGGAGGCCTTTCTACGAGCAGTACTTC. Translating gives CASSWETGRPFYEQYF.

At least ten counts were recorded for this clonotype. This chain joins TRBV4-1 and TRBJ2-7; D is possibly TRBD2 (5 bases). CDR1 and CDR2 from the germline V gene are MGHRA and YSYEKL. V was cut by 1 base and J by 5 bases, with 12 bases left in between. CDR3 length equals 14 residues. Written as DNA, the CDR3 is TGCGCCAGCAGCCAAGCTGCAGGACTCCACGAGCAGTACTTC. Translated, it gives CASSQAAGLHEQYF.

This clonotype came up a few times. V usage is TRBV19 and J usage is TRBJ2-7; TRBD1 matches 8 bases. Trimming at V came to 2 bases and at J to 5 bases, leaving 8 bases not matched to a gene. CDR3 size: 15 residues. The V gene's germline CDR1 is LNHDA and CDR2 SQIVND (reference sequence). CDR3 region: CASSILPTGVNEQYF. CDR3 sequence (DNA): TGTGCCAGTAGTATACTTCCGACAGGGGTCAACGAGCAGTACTTC.

There are many counts of this clonotype. The chain recombines TRBV24-1 with TRBJ2-2; tentatively, D is TRBD1 (6 bases). The germline CDR1 and CDR2 sequences are KGHDR and SFDVKD. The V end lost 5 bases, the J end lost 4 bases, and 7 bases lay between the germline ends. There are 13 residues in the CDR3. The CDR3 spells CATSGQVTGELFF. The CDR3 DNA reads TGTGCCACCAGTGGACAGGTCACCGGGGAGCTGTTTTTT.

Only a few counts were recorded for this clonotype. The chain uses TRBV3-1 and TRBJ1-2; D gene ambiguous. The germline V gene encodes CDR1 LGHDT and CDR2 YNNKEL (reference sequence). V lost 2 bases to trimming and J lost 7 bases, with 11 bases between them. CDR3 length: 13 amino acids. This CDR3 is CASSQLSVPGYTF. CDR3 nucleotide sequence: TGTGCCAGCAGCCAATTGTCGGTTCCTGGCTACACCTTC.

This clonotype was seen more than once but under ten times. The chain carries TRBV3-1 and TRBJ2-1; a possible D gene is TRBD2 (6 bases). V lost 3 bases and J 4 bases, leaving 13 bases between the germline ends. The CDR3 covers 15 residues. From germline, CDR1 is LGHDT and CDR2 YNNKEL (reference sequence). CDR3 protein: CASSHGTPAYNEQFF. Written as DNA, the CDR3 is TGTGCCAGCAGCCATGGGACTCCGGCTTACAATGAGCAGTTCTTC.

The chain employs TRBV7-9 and TRBJ2-5; 7 bases fit TRBD1. V lost 2 bases, J lost 2 bases, and 8 bases stayed unmatched. The CDR3 is made up of 16 amino acids. Germline loops: CDR1 SEHNR, CDR2 FQNEAQ (reference sequence). In DNA, the CDR3 is TGTGCCAGCAGCTTATTTAAGGACAGGTCACAAGAGACCCAGTACTTC. Protein: CASSLFKDRSQETQYF.

The genes are TRBV20-1 and TRBJ1-4, with D unresolved. This CDR3 has 16 amino acids. Germline CDR1 and CDR2: DFQATT and SNEGSKA (reference sequence). V was shortened by 1 base and J by 0 bases, with 12 bases between the two germline ends. The CDR3 sequence: CSARGPVLSTNEKLFF. CDR3 DNA: TGCAGTGCTAGAGGGCCGGTTCTTTCAACTAATGAAAAACTGTTTTTT.

This rearrangement joins TRBV10-3 to TRBJ2-2; TRBD2 agrees at 11 bases. The V gene's germline CDR1 is ENHRY and CDR2 SYGVKD. Trimming took 9 bases from V and 3 from J; bases not matched to a gene: 12. The CDR3 loop spans 17 amino acids. The CDR3 here is CAIPSSGRYTDTGELFF. CDR3 nucleotide sequence: TGTGCCATACCTTCTAGCGGGAGGTACACTGACACCGGGGAGCTGTTTTTT.

The rearrangement uses TRBV10-2 and TRBJ2-6; D is unclear. Germline lookup yields CDR1 WSHSY and CDR2 SAAADI. Trimming stripped 4 bases from V and 5 bases from J, with 12 bases between. The CDR3 runs to 15 residues. In nucleotides, the CDR3 is TGCGCCAGCAGTGGGGCCCAAGGGTGGGCCAACGTCCTGACTTTC. This codes for CASSGAQGWANVLTF.